The 13 T cell receptor beta chains below were found in one sample sequenced in a study of blood T cell repertoires in COVID-19. Generated by immunoSEQ multiplex PCR, the TCRdb table keeps only in-frame clones and is missing some. The table includes around 250,000 clones, roughly 86% detected once. Sequenced material: peripheral blood. These receptors all stem from a woman aged 70 to 79 with active or convalescent COVID-19.

Only a few counts were recorded for this clone. The chain uses TRBV10-1 and TRBJ2-1; possible D gene TRBD2, 7 bases. The CDR3 covers 14 residues. The V end lost 6 bases, the J end lost 8 bases, and 17 bases lay between the germline ends. Germline assignment: CDR1 WNHNN and CDR2 SYGVQD (reference sequence). CDR3 protein: CASSSGGGFDEQFF. The CDR3 DNA reads as TGCGCCAGCAGCTCCGGCGGGGGCTTTGATGAGCAGTTCTTC.

The chain links TRBV21-1 to TRBJ2-7; the table assigns TRBD2, which was not confirmed against the DNA. TRBV21-1 is noted as a pseudogene. The CDR3 has 15 amino acids. The CDR3: CASRREGRTSYEQYF. Written as DNA, the CDR3 is TGTGCCAGCAGAAGGGAGGGCAGAACCTCCTACGAGCAGTACTTC.

CDR3 residues: CASGLRANTEAFF. Here the CDR3 DNA reads TGTGCCAGCGGCCTGAGAGCGAACACTGAAGCTTTCTTT. V usage is TRBV6-2 or TRBV6-3 and J usage is TRBJ1-1; the D is unclear. CDR3 length: 13 amino acids. The V gene lost 8 bases and the J gene lost 1 base, with 11 bases spanning the gap. CDR1 and CDR2 from the germline V gene are MNHEY and SVGEGT.

The J gene is TRBJ2-7, the V gene TRBV6-1; TRBD1 matches at 10 bases. Trimming removed 3 bases from V and 4 bases from J; junction bases left unmatched: 6. CDR3 length: 15 residues. Germline values: CDR1 MNHNS, CDR2 SASEGT. This chain's CDR3 is CASSDPGQGRYEQYF. CDR3 nucleotide sequence: TGTGCCAGCAGTGATCCGGGACAGGGGCGGTACGAGCAGTACTTC.

The chain recombines TRBV7-2 with TRBJ1-2, with 7 bases that match TRBD1. From germline, CDR1 is SGHTA and CDR2 FQGNSA. J lost 3 bases, V lost 1 base, and 8 bases had no gene match. The CDR3 length is 16 residues. CDR3 loop: CASSLGSGRGDYGYTF. CDR3 in DNA: TGTGCCAGCAGCTTAGGGAGCGGCAGGGGGGACTATGGCTACACCTTC. The variable domain in full, completed from reference TRBV7-2 and TRBJ1-2, reads GAGVSQSPSNKVTEKGKDVELRCDPISGHTALYWYRQSLGQGLEFLIYFQGNSAPDKSGLPSDRFSAERTGGSVSTLTIQRTQQEDSAVYLCASSLGSGRGDYGYTFGSGTRLTVV.

The V gene is TRBV4-1, the J gene TRBJ1-5; possibly TRBD1 for D (5 bases). Trimming pared 4 bases from V and 8 bases from J, leaving 18 bases between. The CDR3 has 15 amino acids. Germline CDR1 reads MGHRA; CDR2 reads YSYEKL. The CDR3 region is CASSPTTGGIEPQHF. The CDR3 nucleotides read TGCGCCAGCAGCCCCACTACCGGGGGTATCGAGCCCCAGCATTTT.

This clone came up once. The chain has TRBV6-5 and TRBJ2-1; D is undetermined. Trimming took 5 bases from V and 2 from J, leaving 13 bases between them. This CDR3 contains 15 residues. The germline gives CDR1 MNHEY, CDR2 SVGAGI. This CDR3 is CASSPRMTTYNEQFF. In DNA form, the CDR3 reads TGTGCCAGCAGTCCTCGGATGACAACCTACAATGAGCAGTTCTTC.

The chain uses TRBV7-8 and TRBJ1-1; 9 nucleotides match TRBD1. This CDR3 comprises 13 residues. J gave up 5 bases and V 5 bases, and 3 bases lay outside the gene matches. From germline, CDR1 is SGHVS and CDR2 FQNEAQ. CDR3 sequence (DNA): TGTGCCAGCAGCCGGGACAGGGTAACTGAAGCTTTCTTT. Amino acids: CASSRDRVTEAFF. Full variable domain (rest looked up from reference TRBV7-8 and TRBJ1-1): GAGVSQSPRYKVAKRGQDVALRCDPISGHVSLFWYQQALGQGPEFLTYFQNEAQLDKSGLPSDRFFAERPEGSVSTLKIQRTQQEDSAVYLCASSRDRVTEAFFGQGTRLTVV.

V is TRBV3-1 (or the pseudogene TRBV3-2) and J is TRBJ1-2; perhaps TRBD1 as D (5 bases). This CDR3 comprises 14 residues. Germline V gives CDR1 LGHDT, CDR2 YNNKEL (reference sequence). The ends were cut back, 5 bases at V and 8 bases at J, with 18 bases in the middle. As DNA, the CDR3 is TGTGCCAGCAGCAACAAGCAGGGAATGCGGGGCTACACCTTC. Translated: CASSNKQGMRGYTF.

The chain joins TRBV6-5 to TRBJ2-2; TRBD1 might be the D (6 bases). Trimming removed 2 bases from V and 4 bases from J, with 14 bases in between. The CDR3 extends over 16 amino acids. Germline assignment: CDR1 MNHEY and CDR2 SVGAGI. In DNA form, the CDR3 reads TGTGCCAGCAGTTACGGGCAGGGGACCTCCACCGGGGAGCTGTTTTTT. Translation gives CASSYGQGTSTGELFF.

This chain connects TRBV7-3 to TRBJ2-3, with TRBD2 matching 7 bases. V dropped 2 bases and J dropped 2; count of bases not matched to a gene: 4. CDR1 is SGHTA and CDR2 is FQGTGA in the germline V gene. The CDR3 runs to 15 residues. The CDR3 bases are TGTGCCAGCAGCTTATCGGGACTACTCACAGATACGCAGTATTTT. Amino acids: CASSLSGLLTDTQYF.

The chain couples TRBV10-3 to TRBJ2-7; 7 nucleotides line up with TRBD1. Germline V gives CDR1 ENHRY, CDR2 SYGVKD. The V and J ends lost 7 bases and 0 bases, in that order; junction bases with no gene match: 9. CDR3 length: 15 residues. In DNA, the CDR3 is TGTGCCATCAACCCACGACAGGGTAGCTCCTACGAGCAGTACTTC. As protein: CAINPRQGSSYEQYF.

This chain connects TRBV9 to TRBJ1-3; a possible D gene is TRBD1 (6 bases). Per germline, CDR1 SGDLS and CDR2 YYNGEE. The CDR3 runs to 16 residues. V gave up 1 base and J gave up 1 base, with 12 bases separating them. The CDR3 region is CASSVRPGASGNTIYF. The DNA of the CDR3 is TGTGCCAGCAGCGTACGACCAGGGGCTTCTGGAAACACCATATATTTT. Full variable domain (missing parts from reference TRBV9 and TRBJ1-3): DSGVTQTPKHLITATGQRVTLRCSPRSGDLSVYWYQQSLDQGLQFLIQYYNGEERAKGNILERFSAQQFPDLHSELNLSSLELGDSALYFCASSVRPGASGNTIYFGEGSWLTVV.